These 29 T cell receptor beta chains were sequenced from one sample in a study of identical twins. TCRdb reprocessed the 5' RACE reads via MiXCR and lists one record per CDR3 protein. The sample contains 200,000 to 250,000 distinct CDR3 sequences, around 8% of which appear only once. These data were also filed under a second study, of yellow fever vaccine responses in identical twins.

The sequenced material came from memory (CD45RO+) T cells sorted from blood. The receptors come from a young woman in good health.

This clonotype was observed a few times. This chain links TRBV2 with TRBJ2-5, with D tentatively TRBD2 (6 bases). Between the trimmed V and J ends, which lost 7 bases and 3 bases, there was a span of 18 bases. The CDR3 consists of 15 residues. Germline V lookup: CDR1 SNHLY, CDR2 FYNNEI. The CDR3 loop reads CASTLAGLPKETQYF. In DNA form, the CDR3 reads TGTGCCAGCACCCTGGCGGGGCTCCCTAAAGAGACCCAGTACTTC.

This clonotype was detected a few times. This chain uses TRBV7-2 with TRBJ2-1; 12 bases align to TRBD2. Per germline, CDR1 SGHTA and CDR2 FQGNSA. The CDR3 sequence is 16 residues long. The V and J ends lost 3 bases and 6 bases, in that order; junction bases with no gene match: 6. CDR3 residues: CASSLPGTSGRNEQFF. For the CDR3, the DNA is TGTGCCAGCAGCTTGCCGGGGACTAGCGGGCGCAATGAGCAGTTCTTC.

The chain combines TRBV5-1 with TRBJ2-2, with TRBD2 matching 8 bases. V was clipped by 4 bases and J by 4 bases; unmatched bases: 6. CDR1 is SGHRS and CDR2 is YFSETQ in the germline V gene. The CDR3 covers 15 residues. The CDR3 nucleotides are TGCGCCAGCAGCCCACTAGCGGAGCCCACCGGGGAGCTGTTTTTT. Encoded protein: CASSPLAEPTGELFF. The variable domain in full, with the rest retrieved from reference TRBV5-1 and TRBJ2-2, is KAGVTQTPRYLIKTRGQQVTLSCSPISGHRSVSWYQQTPGQGLQFLFEYFSETQRNKGNFPGRFSGRQFSNSRSEMNVSTLELGDSALYLCASSPLAEPTGELFFGEGSRLTVL.

This clonotype was counted only a few times. V usage is TRBV5-1 and J usage is TRBJ2-7, with D perhaps TRBD1 (7 bases). The length of the CDR3 is 16 residues. Germline values: CDR1 SGHRS, CDR2 YFSETQ. Trimming removed 6 bases from V and 3 bases from J, with 22 bases in between. For the CDR3, the DNA is TGCGCCAGCACCCAGGGGGGAGGAGGTGGCCTCTACGAGCAGTACTTC. It specifies CASTQGGGGGLYEQYF.

This clonotype was detected only a few times. The gene calls are TRBV2 and TRBJ2-1; D might be TRBD2 (7 bases). The CDR3 runs to 16 residues. In germline, CDR1 is SNHLY, CDR2 FYNNEI. V shed 1 base and J shed 2 bases, with 12 bases lying between them. The CDR3 DNA reads as TGTGCCAGCAGTGAAGAGGGGAGGGGGACCTACAATGAGCAGTTCTTC. Its translation is CASSEEGRGTYNEQFF.

This chain links TRBV20-1 with TRBJ2-6; D is ambiguous. Germline V lookup: CDR1 DFQATT, CDR2 SNEGSKA (reference sequence). The CDR3 has 15 amino acids. The V end was cut by 0 bases, the J end by 4 bases, with 10 bases between. Here the CDR3 reads CSARDNLRGANVLTF. The CDR3 nucleotides read TGCAGTGCTAGAGATAACTTACGGGGGGCCAACGTCCTGACTTTC.

This sequence joins TRBV12-3 or TRBV12-4 and TRBJ1-6, with D hard to call. Between the trimmed V and J ends, which lost 8 bases and 7 bases, there was a span of 12 bases. This CDR3 region has 13 residues. In DNA, the CDR3 is TGTGCCAGCGGCCCCGCGCGGAATTCACCCCTCCACTTT. This encodes CASGPARNSPLHF.

CDR3 region: CASSPTTQGNSYNEQFF. The CDR3 bases are TGTGCCAGCAGTCCCACCACACAGGGAAACTCCTACAATGAGCAGTTCTTC. V gene TRBV6-1 combines with J gene TRBJ2-1, with TRBD1 as a possible D gene (6 bases). Germline V CDR1 and CDR2: MNHNS, SASEGT. The V gene lost 5 bases and the J gene lost 0 bases, with 17 bases spanning the gap. This CDR3 region has 17 residues.

The chain carries TRBV28 and TRBJ2-7, with 7 positions matching TRBD2. This CDR3 is 16 amino acids long. Germline-derived CDR1 and CDR2 are MDHEN and SYDVKM. J was trimmed by 0 bases and V by 3 bases; bases with no gene match: 8. The CDR3 nucleotides read TGTGCCAGCAGTTTCTCTCTAGCGGTCCTCTCCTACGAGCAGTACTTC. This gives the protein CASSFSLAVLSYEQYF.

The table lists this clonotype with many counts. This rearrangement joins TRBV7-9 to TRBJ2-2; maybe TRBD1 (6 bases). Per germline, CDR1 SEHNR and CDR2 FQNEAQ (reference sequence). The CDR3 is made up of 16 amino acids. Trimming stripped 4 bases from V and 1 base from J, with 13 bases between. DNA for the CDR3: TGTGCCAGCAGCTCAAACGGACAGAGGAACACCGGGGAGCTGTTTTTT. Translating gives CASSSNGQRNTGELFF.

This clonotype was recorded a few times. This rearrangement joins TRBV27 to TRBJ2-7, with a tentative D call TRBD1 (6 bases). Germline assignment: CDR1 MNHEY and CDR2 SMNVEV (reference sequence). Trimming cost V 2 bases and J 0 bases, with 8 bases left between them. The CDR3 has 14 amino acids. The CDR3 nucleotides are TGTGCCAGCAGTTTACGAGGGGGCTCCTACGAGCAGTACTTC. Translating it yields CASSLRGGSYEQYF.

The V gene is TRBV10-1, the J gene TRBJ2-7, with no clear D. Germline CDR1 and CDR2: WNHNN and SYGVQD (reference sequence). V gave up 10 bases and J gave up 0 bases, with 4 bases separating them. The CDR3 runs 10 residues. The CDR3 region is CATFSYEQYF. The CDR3 coding sequence is TGCGCCACCTTCTCCTACGAGCAGTACTTC.

The chain uses TRBV5-1 and TRBJ2-2; no clear D gene. This CDR3 has 16 residues. Trimming stripped 3 bases from V and 1 base from J, with 13 bases between. Germline V lookup: CDR1 SGHRS, CDR2 YFSETQ. DNA of the CDR3: TGCGCCAGCAGCTCAGACATTGGATTGAACACCGGGGAGCTGTTTTTT. It yields the protein CASSSDIGLNTGELFF.

CDR3 sequence (DNA): TGTGCCATCAGTGACCCGGACAGGGTCAATCAGCCCCAGCATTTT. Protein product: CAISDPDRVNQPQHF. V and J are TRBV10-3 and TRBJ1-5; 8 nucleotides match TRBD1. The V segment lost 3 bases and the J segment 3 bases; nucleotides outside the gene matches: 4. Per the germline V gene, CDR1 is ENHRY and CDR2 is SYGVKD. This CDR3 spans 15 amino acids.

Many counts were recorded for this clonotype. This chain connects TRBV3-1 to TRBJ2-7; a possible D gene is TRBD1 (5 bases). The CDR3 spans 15 residues. Trimming left V 4 bases short and J 4 bases short, with 17 bases between. CDR1 and CDR2 from the germline V gene are LGHDT and YNNKEL (reference sequence). The CDR3 DNA reads as TGTGCCAGCAGCCGGACAACAGGCCCTGGATACGAGCAGTACTTC. Residues: CASSRTTGPGYEQYF.

This clonotype came up many times. The chain recombines TRBV12-3 or TRBV12-4 with TRBJ2-1; TRBD2 matches 12 bases. V shed 1 base, J shed 8 bases, and the junction held 3 bases outside the gene matches. CDR3 length: 15 residues. CDR3 nucleotides: TGTGCCAGCAGTTTAGAGACTAGCGGGGGCTATGAGCAGTTCTTC. Protein product: CASSLETSGGYEQFF.

Many counts were recorded for this clonotype. The chain couples TRBV7-8 to TRBJ2-1, with 8 bases matching TRBD1. Germline trimming cut 5 bases from V and 7 bases from J; bases unmatched to any gene: 7. The CDR3 length is 14 residues. Germline CDR1 SGHVS, CDR2 FQNEAQ. The CDR3 reads CASSANRGWNEQFF. The CDR3 DNA reads TGTGCCAGCAGCGCAAACAGGGGGTGGAATGAGCAGTTCTTC.

V and J are TRBV9 and TRBJ2-2, with 11 bases fitting TRBD1. Germline V lookup: CDR1 SGDLS, CDR2 YYNGEE. CDR3 length: 15 amino acids. The ends lost 1 base at V and 6 bases at J; junction bases unmatched: 2. The CDR3 here is CASSVRTGGSGELFF. DNA of the CDR3: TGTGCCAGCAGCGTACGGACAGGGGGCTCCGGGGAGCTGTTTTTT.

The rearrangement joins TRBV6-5 to TRBJ1-2; D gene unclear. Germline loops: CDR1 MNHEY, CDR2 SVGAGI. Trimming left V 5 bases short and J 6 bases short, with 7 bases between. The CDR3 contains 11 residues. The CDR3 is CASSTRNGYTF. CDR3 DNA sequence: TGTGCCAGCAGTACTAGAAATGGCTACACCTTC.

There are many counts of this clonotype. This CDR3 is CSAVGLYYEQYF. The DNA for the CDR3 is TGCAGCGCAGTGGGACTATACTACGAGCAGTACTTC. The chain carries TRBV29-1 and TRBJ2-7; 7 bases agree with TRBD2. Per the germline V gene, CDR1 is SQVTM and CDR2 is ANQGSEA. The CDR3 covers 12 residues. V gave up 7 bases and J gave up 3 bases; unmatched junction bases: 6.

This clonotype ranks as medium-sized. The chain joins TRBV6-2 or TRBV6-3 to TRBJ2-1, with TRBD2 matching over 7 bases. With V trimmed by 0 bases and J by 3 bases, 8 bases remained unmatched. The germline CDR1 and CDR2 sequences are MNHEY and SVGEGT. The CDR3 sequence is 17 residues long. CDR3 protein: CASSYSTPAGIYNEQFF. The DNA for the CDR3 is TGTGCCAGCAGTTACTCGACCCCAGCGGGGATCTACAATGAGCAGTTCTTC.

This clonotype has just a few counts. This chain links TRBV6-1 with TRBJ2-3, with D possibly being TRBD1 or TRBD2 (5 bases each). Deletions cut 6 bases from V and 0 bases from J, with 16 bases between. From germline, CDR1 is MNHNS and CDR2 SASEGT. The CDR3 consists of 16 residues. Written as DNA, the CDR3 is TGTGCCAGCAGGATCGCGTTCGGGGCTAGCACAGATACGCAGTATTTT. It specifies CASRIAFGASTDTQYF.

CDR3: CASSQAATPQGKAFF. DNA for the CDR3: TGTGCCAGCAGCCAAGCCGCGACCCCACAGGGGAAAGCTTTCTTT. The J gene is TRBJ1-1, the V gene TRBV3-1; the match to TRBD1 covers 7 bases. The CDR3 is 15 residues long. V lost 1 base, J lost 9 bases, and 11 bases stayed unmatched. Looked up from germline, CDR1 is LGHDT and CDR2 is YNNKEL (reference sequence).

This clonotype showed up many times. This chain joins TRBV7-2 and TRBJ2-7; the D gene could be TRBD1 or TRBD2 (5 bases each). There are 16 residues in the CDR3. V lost 0 bases to trimming and J lost 2 bases, with 14 bases between them. CDR1 is SGHTA, CDR2 FQGNSA, per germline. As DNA, the CDR3 is TGTGCCAGCAGCTTAGCTTTAGGGGAGCCCACCTACGAGCAGTACTTC. It yields the protein CASSLALGEPTYEQYF.

The genes are TRBV3-1 and TRBJ2-7, with TRBD2 identical over 9 bases. This CDR3 is 18 amino acids long. After removal of 1 base from V and 0 bases from J, the junction contained 10 bases not matched to a gene. CDR1 and CDR2 (germline): LGHDT, YNNKEL (reference sequence). DNA for the CDR3: TGTGCCAGCAGCCAAGGCCTAGCGGGGTCACCTAGCTCCTACGAGCAGTACTTC. Translated: CASSQGLAGSPSSYEQYF.

This sequence joins TRBV9 and TRBJ2-3; D gene uncertain. Per germline, CDR1 SGDLS and CDR2 YYNGEE. The CDR3 runs 13 residues. V shed 6 bases and J shed 5 bases, with 13 bases lying between them. The chain's CDR3 is CASNPGSGDTQYF. CDR3 nucleotides: TGTGCCAGCAACCCAGGTAGTGGAGATACGCAGTATTTT. Full variable domain (missing parts from reference TRBV9 and TRBJ2-3): DSGVTQTPKHLITATGQRVTLRCSPRSGDLSVYWYQQSLDQGLQFLIQYYNGEERAKGNILERFSAQQFPDLHSELNLSSLELGDSALYFCASNPGSGDTQYFGPGTRLTVL.

This clonotype was seen repeatedly, ten times or more. The chain has TRBV5-1 and TRBJ2-2; tentatively, D is TRBD1 (6 bases). The length of the CDR3 is 13 residues. Germline V gene data show CDR1 as SGHRS and CDR2 as YFSETQ. Trimming left V 7 bases short and J 6 bases short, with 13 bases between. CDR3 DNA sequence: TGCGCCAGCCGGGACAACCTCGCCGGGGAGCTGTTTTTT. Its translation is CASRDNLAGELFF.

V and J are TRBV6-4 and TRBJ2-1; TRBD2 aligns across 9 bases. The V segment lost 5 bases and the J segment 4 bases; nucleotides outside the gene matches: 9. The CDR3 consists of 16 residues. Germline CDR1 MRHNA, CDR2 SNTAGT. For the CDR3, the DNA is TGTGCCAGCAGTTCCTGGCGGGAGGGTCATTACAATGAGCAGTTCTTC. Encoded protein: CASSSWREGHYNEQFF.

V gene TRBV15 combines with J gene TRBJ2-2; D remains ambiguous. Germline lookup yields CDR1 LNHNV and CDR2 YYDKDF (reference sequence). V was cut by 1 base and J by 7 bases, with 22 bases left in between. This CDR3 is built from 18 residues. CDR3 residues: CATSRAPSKGRPGGELFF. CDR3 nucleotide sequence: TGTGCCACCAGCAGAGCCCCCTCCAAGGGCCGGCCAGGCGGGGAGCTGTTTTTT.